The 23 T cell receptor beta chains below all came from one sample that was sequenced in a study of cytomegalovirus exposure and HLA in healthy donors. Profiled with immunoSEQ multiplex PCR; TCRdb holds only in-frame clones, not every one. The repertoire includes over 100,000 clones, approximately 95% of them detected once, and approximately 0.91% sits in the top ten. The sequenced sample consisted of PBMCs. The source is a woman aged 18-29 years in good health and CMV-seronegative.

The J gene is TRBJ2-1, the V gene TRBV11-3; D might be TRBD2 (6 bases). The CDR3 loop spans 16 amino acids. V lost 0 bases, J lost 4 bases, and 13 bases lay in between. Germline assignment: CDR1 SGHNT and CDR2 YENEEA. The CDR3 spells CASSLDGGEVYNEQFF. CDR3 sequence (DNA): TGTGCCAGCAGCTTAGATGGCGGGGAGGTTTACAATGAGCAGTTCTTC. Complete variable domain (other parts from reference TRBV11-3 and TRBJ2-1): EAGVVQSPRYKIIEKKQPVAFWCNPISGHNTLYWYLQNLGQGPELLIRYENEEAVDDSQLPKDRFSAERLKGVDSTLKIQPAELGDSAVYLCASSLDGGEVYNEQFFGPGTRLTVL.

The V and J genes are TRBV25-1 and TRBJ2-2, with TRBD1 as a possible D gene (5 bases). The CDR3 extends over 15 amino acids. Trimming cost V 1 base and J 2 bases, with 8 bases left between them. Germline lookup yields CDR1 MGHDK and CDR2 SYGVNS. As DNA, the CDR3 is TGTGCCAGCAGTGAATTAAGGGGAAACACCGGGGAGCTGTTTTTT. Amino acids: CASSELRGNTGELFF.

CDR3: CASSVAGEVLDTQYF. The DNA for the CDR3 is TGTGCCAGCAGCGTAGCGGGGGAGGTGTTGGATACGCAGTATTTT. The rearrangement uses TRBV5-8 and TRBJ2-3; 9 bases are a match to TRBD2. Trimming took 4 bases from V and 6 from J; bases not matched to a gene: 9. Germline V gene data show CDR1 as SGHTS and CDR2 as YDEGEE. CDR3 length: 15 amino acids.

V is TRBV9 and J is TRBJ2-3; 8 bases match TRBD2. There are 15 residues in the CDR3. Germline values: CDR1 SGDLS, CDR2 YYNGEE. Germline trimming cut 0 bases from V and 3 bases from J; bases unmatched to any gene: 3. The CDR3 spells CASSVGSGKTDTQYF. The CDR3 DNA sequence: TGTGCCAGCAGCGTAGGTAGCGGGAAAACAGATACGCAGTATTTT. The complete variable domain, with remaining parts taken from reference TRBV9 and TRBJ2-3, reads DSGVTQTPKHLITATGQRVTLRCSPRSGDLSVYWYQQSLDQGLQFLIQYYNGEERAKGNILERFSAQQFPDLHSELNLSSLELGDSALYFCASSVGSGKTDTQYFGPGTRLTVL.

The rearrangement links TRBV14 to TRBJ2-1, with D possibly matching TRBD1 (5 bases). CDR1 and CDR2 from the germline V gene are SGHDN and FVKESK. With 4 bases removed from V and 4 bases from J, the gap between germline ends came to 17 bases. The CDR3 covers 16 residues. DNA for the CDR3: TGTGCCAGCAGCCCCGCTTGGGGTGGGGCTTACAATGAGCAGTTCTTC. It specifies CASSPAWGGAYNEQFF.

The CDR3 loop reads CASTRGPMYNEQFF. For the CDR3, the DNA is TGTGCCAGTACGAGGGGGCCGATGTACAATGAGCAGTTCTTC. The chain is built from TRBV19 and TRBJ2-1; 7 positions match TRBD1. The CDR3 is 14 residues long. From germline, CDR1 is LNHDA and CDR2 SQIVND (reference sequence). Trimming removed 7 bases from V and 4 bases from J; junction bases left unmatched: 7.

The chain joins TRBV27 to TRBJ2-5, with 8 nucleotides matching TRBD2. J was trimmed by 2 bases and V by 6 bases; bases with no gene match: 8. Germline values: CDR1 MNHEY, CDR2 SMNVEV (reference sequence). The CDR3 length is 15 residues. The CDR3 DNA sequence: TGTGCCAGCAGACTAGCGGAGAACACTCAAGAGACCCAGTACTTC. Translated, it gives CASRLAENTQETQYF.

V and J are TRBV9 and TRBJ1-2; 7 bases are a match to TRBD1. Germline V gives CDR1 SGDLS, CDR2 YYNGEE. The J segment lost 3 bases and the V segment lost 0 bases, leaving 5 bases of the junction unmatched. The CDR3 sequence is 15 residues long. For the CDR3, the DNA is TGTGCCAGCAGCGTAGCAGGAGGGGGCTACTATGGCTACACCTTC. It specifies CASSVAGGGYYGYTF.

The gene calls are TRBV27 and TRBJ2-7; unclear D gene. The CDR3 loop spans 13 amino acids. CDR1 is MNHEY, CDR2 SMNVEV, per germline (reference sequence). Trimming removed 3 bases at V and 4 bases at J, with 10 bases between. Here the CDR3 reads CASSFSNWYEQYF. DNA for the CDR3: TGTGCCAGCAGTTTCTCTAATTGGTACGAGCAGTACTTC.

The J gene is TRBJ2-4, the V gene TRBV15, with 10 bases identical to TRBD2. The CDR3 has 16 residues. The germline gives CDR1 LNHNV, CDR2 YYDKDF (reference sequence). V lost 4 bases and J lost 1; bases outside the gene matches: 4. CDR3 DNA sequence: TGTGCCACCAGCACAGGGACTAGCGTTGCCAAAAACATTCAGTACTTC. Translated: CATSTGTSVAKNIQYF. The full variable domain, completed using reference TRBV15 and TRBJ2-4, is DAMVIQNPRYQVTQFGKPVTLSCSQTLNHNVMYWYQQKSSQAPKLLFHYYDKDFNNEADTPDNFQSRRPNTSFCFLDIRSPGLGDTAMYLCATSTGTSVAKNIQYFGAGTRLSVL.

This chain connects TRBV5-1 to TRBJ2-2; D is unresolved. The CDR3 contains 14 residues. From germline, CDR1 is SGHRS and CDR2 YFSETQ. Trimming removed 5 bases from V and 6 bases from J, with 14 bases in between. The CDR3 loop is CASSSRSTPGELFF. The CDR3 DNA sequence: TGCGCCAGCAGTTCCCGATCCACACCCGGGGAGCTGTTTTTT. The whole variable domain, remainder taken from reference TRBV5-1 and TRBJ2-2, is KAGVTQTPRYLIKTRGQQVTLSCSPISGHRSVSWYQQTPGQGLQFLFEYFSETQRNKGNFPGRFSGRQFSNSRSEMNVSTLELGDSALYLCASSSRSTPGELFFGEGSRLTVL.

This clone is a singleton in its sample. The rearrangement links TRBV19 to TRBJ1-5, with unresolved D. Germline CDR1 and CDR2: LNHDA and SQIVND (reference sequence). Trimming stripped 0 bases from V and 3 bases from J, with 12 bases between. The CDR3 is made up of 16 amino acids. The CDR3 DNA reads TGTGCCAGTAGTATAGATCGAAGAGGCTACAATCAGCCCCAGCATTTT. Translating it yields CASSIDRRGYNQPQHF.

This clone was seen only once. The chain joins TRBV9 to TRBJ2-2; 9 nucleotides agree with TRBD1. The V gene's germline CDR1 is SGDLS and CDR2 YYNGEE. V was pared by 0 bases and J by 7 bases, with 4 bases of the junction left unmatched. The CDR3 has 15 residues. The CDR3 loop is CASSVGGTGHGELFF. CDR3 DNA: TGTGCCAGCAGCGTAGGCGGGACAGGGCACGGGGAGCTGTTTTTT.

The chain joins TRBV7-2 to TRBJ2-5; D is possibly TRBD2 (6 bases). Trimming removed 2 bases at V and 1 base at J, with 11 bases between. The germline V gene has CDR1 SGHTA and CDR2 FQGNSA. The CDR3 runs to 15 residues. The DNA for the CDR3 is TGTGCCAGCAGCTTAATGGCGGGGAGCCAAGAGACCCAGTACTTC. Its protein is CASSLMAGSQETQYF.

V is TRBV15 and J is TRBJ1-4; a possible D gene is TRBD1 (5 bases). The germline gives CDR1 LNHNV, CDR2 YYDKDF (reference sequence). The V end lost 0 bases, the J end lost 4 bases, and 15 bases lay between the germline ends. The length of the CDR3 is 17 residues. The CDR3 sequence: CATSRDLGTELNEKLFF. In nucleotides, the CDR3 is TGTGCCACCAGCAGAGATTTGGGGACTGAACTTAATGAAAAACTGTTTTTT.

In this sample, this clone turned up a few times. The gene calls are TRBV5-5 and TRBJ2-7; 8 bases are a match to TRBD1. CDR1 is SGHKS and CDR2 is YYEKEE in the germline V gene (reference sequence). This CDR3 spans 15 amino acids. With V trimmed by 6 bases and J by 3 bases, 11 bases remained unmatched. The CDR3 region has the DNA TGTGCCAGCACCCTGGACAGGGCGCAGATCTACGAGCAGTACTTC. It translates to CASTLDRAQIYEQYF.

The J gene is TRBJ2-3, the V gene TRBV18; D gene unclear. V dropped 0 bases and J dropped 2 bases, with 9 bases sitting between them. The CDR3 sequence is 15 residues long. Germline CDR1 reads KGHSH; CDR2 reads LQKENI. In DNA form, the CDR3 reads TGTGCCAGCTCACCACCCATGCCTACCACAGATACGCAGTATTTT. It encodes CASSPPMPTTDTQYF.

The chain carries TRBV27 and TRBJ2-3, with TRBD2 matching over 7 bases. Germline V gene lookup returns CDR1 MNHEY and CDR2 SMNVEV (reference sequence). The CDR3 contains 17 residues. V was pared by 5 bases and J by 2 bases, with 13 bases of the junction left unmatched. The DNA for the CDR3 is TGTGCCAGCAGTCTTCTCCGCGGGGGTTACCTCACAGATACGCAGTATTTT. It translates to CASSLLRGGYLTDTQYF.

V and J are TRBV27 and TRBJ2-1; perhaps TRBD1 as D (6 bases). Germline V gives CDR1 MNHEY, CDR2 SMNVEV (reference sequence). The length of the CDR3 is 16 residues. V was pared by 8 bases and J by 4 bases, with 21 bases between. The CDR3 bases are TGTGCCAGCGGTCGACCGGACAGAAGCTTTTACAATGAGCAGTTCTTC. This encodes CASGRPDRSFYNEQFF.

The chain employs TRBV4-3 and TRBJ1-1; possibly TRBD1 for D (5 bases). V lost 2 bases to trimming and J lost 4 bases, with 14 bases between them. This CDR3 region has 15 residues. Germline V gene data show CDR1 as LGHNA and CDR2 as YSLEER. CDR3 in DNA: TGCGCCAGCAGCCAATTCCGGCAGGGTGGCACTGAAGCTTTCTTT. It encodes CASSQFRQGGTEAFF.

The chain employs TRBV7-2 and TRBJ2-5, with D possibly matching TRBD2 (7 bases). V gave up 6 bases and J gave up 5 bases, with 16 bases separating them. The CDR3 totals 14 residues. CDR1 and CDR2 from the germline V gene are SGHTA and FQGNSA. This CDR3 reads CASRPTGGRETQYF. Written as DNA, the CDR3 is TGTGCCAGCAGACCGACGGGGGGCCGGGAGACCCAGTACTTC.

The chain couples TRBV19 to TRBJ1-1; D call uncertain. CDR3 size: 12 residues. V lost 7 bases and J 3 bases, leaving 9 bases between the germline ends. CDR1 LNHDA and CDR2 SQIVND come from the germline V gene (reference sequence). The CDR3 spells CASTSGYTEAFF. The CDR3 region has the DNA TGTGCCAGTACCTCCGGTTACACTGAAGCTTTCTTT.

The CDR3: CASSAGTSGTSPYNEQFF. The CDR3, as DNA: TGTGCCAGCAGCGCGGGGACTAGCGGGACAAGCCCCTACAATGAGCAGTTCTTC. V usage is TRBV28 and J usage is TRBJ2-1, with TRBD2 matching 13 bases. The germline V gene encodes CDR1 MDHEN and CDR2 SYDVKM. The CDR3 length is 18 residues. Unmatched junction bases numbered 10, after V lost 6 bases and J lost 2 bases. Supplemented by reference TRBV28 and TRBJ2-1, the full variable domain reads DVKVTQSSRYLVKRTGEKVFLECVQDMDHENMFWYRQDPGLGLRLIYFSYDVKMKEKGDIPEGYSVSREKKERFSLILESASTNQTSMYLCASSAGTSGTSPYNEQFFGPGTRLTVL.